Following are 16 T cell receptor beta chains from one sample sequenced in a study of T cell changes during pregnancy in multiple sclerosis. The protocol was immunoSEQ multiplex PCR, while the TCRdb copy is restricted to in-frame clones and leaves out a portion. The data contain about 67,000 clones, roughly 94% of them singletons. The sample in question was peripheral blood, obtained after pregnancy. These receptors were collected from a female donor with multiple sclerosis, enrolled in a pregnancy study.

The chain combines TRBV13 with TRBJ2-7; TRBD2 agrees at 12 bases. The CDR3 is 15 residues long. Germline-derived CDR1 and CDR2 are PRHDT and FYEKMQ (reference sequence). Trimming removed 5 bases from V and 6 bases from J; junction bases left unmatched: 8. The CDR3 bases are TGTGCCAGCAGCCCACCGGGACTAGCGGGTTTCGAGCAGTACTTC. Translated: CASSPPGLAGFEQYF. The variable domain in full, with the rest retrieved from reference TRBV13 and TRBJ2-7, is AAGVIQSPRHLIKEKRETATLKCYPIPRHDTVYWYQQGPGQDPQFLISFYEKMQSDKGSIPDRFSAQQFSDYHSELNMSSLELGDSALYFCASSPPGLAGFEQYFGPGTRLTVT.

The rearrangement joins TRBV7-6 to TRBJ2-3; D may be TRBD2 (6 bases). Trimming stripped 2 bases from V and 4 bases from J, with 13 bases between. The CDR3 extends over 15 amino acids. Germline CDR1 is SGHVS and CDR2 is FNYEAQ. DNA of the CDR3: TGTGCCAGCAGCTTACTCGGGAGTGGGTCAGATACGCAGTATTTT. Its protein product is CASSLLGSGSDTQYF.

This chain joins TRBV6-5 and TRBJ1-5; 7 positions agree with TRBD1. V dropped 6 bases and J dropped 7; count of bases not matched to a gene: 12. Germline CDR1 reads MNHEY; CDR2 reads SVGAGI. CDR3 length equals 15 residues. The CDR3 sequence: CASSEGQRQTQPQHF. Written as DNA, the CDR3 is TGTGCCAGCAGCGAGGGACAGAGACAAACCCAGCCCCAGCATTTT.

This clone was seen more than once but under ten times. The chain carries TRBV7-9 and TRBJ1-1; the match to TRBD1 covers 7 bases. The CDR3 extends over 13 amino acids. Germline CDR1 and CDR2: SEHNR and FQNEAQ (reference sequence). The V gene end was trimmed by 5 bases and the J gene end by 4 bases; junction bases not matched to a gene: 4. CDR3 loop: CASSEGAFTEAFF. The CDR3 region has the DNA TGTGCCAGCAGCGAGGGGGCCTTCACTGAAGCTTTCTTT. Full variable domain (remainder filled in from reference TRBV7-9 and TRBJ1-1): DTGVSQNPRHKITKRGQNVTFRCDPISEHNRLYWYRQTLGQGPEFLTYFQNEAQLEKSRLLSDRFSAERPKGSFSTLEIQRTEQGDSAMYLCASSEGAFTEAFFGQGTRLTVV.

The V call is TRBV5-1, the J call TRBJ1-2; weak D call: TRBD1 (5 bases). Trimming left V 3 bases short and J 6 bases short, with 9 bases between. This CDR3 is 12 amino acids long. From germline, CDR1 is SGHRS and CDR2 YFSETQ. The CDR3, as DNA: TGCGCCAGCAGCTATACCAGGGATGGCTACACCTTC. It yields the protein CASSYTRDGYTF.

The rearrangement links TRBV29-1 to TRBJ2-1; 7 nucleotides match TRBD1. The CDR3 loop spans 16 amino acids. Germline V lookup: CDR1 SQVTM, CDR2 ANQGSEA. V gave up 6 bases and J gave up 0 bases; unmatched junction bases: 11. The CDR3 region has the DNA TGCAGCGTCGTAACTTCGACAGGGACCTCCTACAATGAGCAGTTCTTC. Translating it yields CSVVTSTGTSYNEQFF.

This sequence joins TRBV11-3 and TRBJ2-1; 8 bases agree with TRBD2. V trimming: 5 bases; J trimming: 4 bases; junction bases outside the gene matches: 10. Germline CDR1 is SGHNT and CDR2 is YENEEA. The CDR3 spans 16 residues. In DNA, the CDR3 is TGTGCCAGCAGCCCCCGTAGTAGCGGGACGTACAATGAGCAGTTCTTC. It specifies CASSPRSSGTYNEQFF.

The gene calls are TRBV6-1 and TRBJ2-7; possible D gene TRBD2, 5 bases. CDR3 length equals 14 residues. Trimming left V 8 bases short and J 4 bases short, with 18 bases between. Germline CDR1 is MNHNS and CDR2 is SASEGT. The CDR3 here is CASHSRLADYEQYF. CDR3 coding DNA: TGTGCCAGCCACTCTCGGCTAGCTGATTACGAGCAGTACTTC.

This chain uses TRBV20-1 with TRBJ2-2; D unclear. V was shortened by 5 bases and J by 5 bases, with 6 bases between the two germline ends. This CDR3 region has 11 residues. Germline V gives CDR1 DFQATT, CDR2 SNEGSKA (reference sequence). CDR3 sequence reads: CSAPLTGELFF. CDR3 nucleotides: TGCAGTGCTCCACTAACCGGGGAGCTGTTTTTT.

The chain uses TRBV29-1 and TRBJ2-2, with D perhaps matching TRBD2 (5 bases). Per the germline V gene, CDR1 is SQVTM and CDR2 is ANQGSEA. This CDR3 spans 15 amino acids. V lost 4 bases and J lost 2, with 14 bases in between. CDR3 DNA: TGCAGCGTTGTAGCTCTAGCAGAAAACACCGGGGAGCTGTTTTTT. Translation gives CSVVALAENTGELFF.

This clone was observed a single time. The chain has TRBV5-4 and TRBJ2-5; 9 nucleotides line up with TRBD2. This CDR3 comprises 16 residues. Germline lookup yields CDR1 SGHNT and CDR2 YYREEE (reference sequence). V lost 4 bases and J lost 5; bases outside the gene matches: 12. The CDR3 reads CASSLQIAGAGETQYF. Here the CDR3 DNA reads TGTGCCAGCAGCCTACAGATAGCGGGAGCGGGGGAGACCCAGTACTTC. The full variable domain, rest sourced from reference TRBV5-4 and TRBJ2-5, is ETGVTQSPTHLIKTRGQQVTLRCSSQSGHNTVSWYQQALGQGPQFIFQYYREEENGRGNFPPRFSGLQFPNYSSELNVNALELDDSALYLCASSLQIAGAGETQYFGPGTRLLVL.

DNA for the CDR3: TGTGCCAGCAGCCCGGCGGTCCAAGAGACCCAGTACTTC. It translates to CASSPAVQETQYF. The genes are TRBV11-1 and TRBJ2-5; D is unclear. Germline V gives CDR1 SGHAT, CDR2 FQDESV (reference sequence). The CDR3 runs to 13 residues. Trimming took 5 bases from V and 1 from J, leaving 8 bases between them.

The chain is built from TRBV7-6 and TRBJ2-2; weak D call: TRBD2 (5 bases). The CDR3 is made up of 14 amino acids. The germline CDR1 and CDR2 sequences are SGHVS and FNYEAQ. The V gene lost 1 base and the J gene lost 4 bases, with 7 bases spanning the gap. The CDR3 region is CASSLVAGTGELFF. The DNA of the CDR3 is TGTGCCAGCAGCTTAGTCGCGGGCACCGGGGAGCTGTTTTTT. The full variable domain, completed using reference TRBV7-6 and TRBJ2-2, is GAGVSQSPRYKVTKRGQDVALRCDPISGHVSLYWYRQALGQGPEFLTYFNYEAQQDKSGLPNDRFSAERPEGSISTLTIQRTEQRDSAMYRCASSLVAGTGELFFGEGSRLTVL.

This clone has only one observation. The chain couples TRBV5-1 to TRBJ2-7; D is possibly TRBD1 (6 bases). V was pared by 2 bases and J by 3 bases, with 9 bases between. The germline gives CDR1 SGHRS, CDR2 YFSETQ. The CDR3 extends over 13 amino acids. The CDR3 sequence: CASSFLRGYEQYF. The DNA of the CDR3 is TGCGCCAGCAGCTTCCTCAGGGGCTACGAGCAGTACTTC.

This clone was seen a single time. The rearrangement uses TRBV18 and TRBJ1-4; weak D call: TRBD1 (6 bases). The CDR3 length is 15 residues. The V gene's germline CDR1 is KGHSH and CDR2 LQKENI. Trimming stripped 1 base from V and 8 bases from J, with 14 bases between. Here the CDR3 reads CASSPQGGREEKLFF. The DNA of the CDR3 is TGTGCCAGCTCACCACAGGGGGGGCGTGAAGAAAAACTGTTTTTT.

The chain links TRBV5-1 to TRBJ2-7; TRBD1 is a possible D gene (6 bases). Germline V lookup: CDR1 SGHRS, CDR2 YFSETQ. The CDR3 has 14 residues. Trimming took off 0 bases at V and 6 bases at J, with 13 bases between the two ends. The CDR3 protein is CASSLDTGLIEQYF. In DNA, the CDR3 is TGCGCCAGCAGCTTGGATACAGGGTTGATCGAGCAGTACTTC. The full variable domain, in which reference TRBV5-1 and TRBJ2-7 provide the parts outside the CDR3, is KAGVTQTPRYLIKTRGQQVTLSCSPISGHRSVSWYQQTPGQGLQFLFEYFSETQRNKGNFPGRFSGRQFSNSRSEMNVSTLELGDSALYLCASSLDTGLIEQYFGPGTRLTVT.